The present TCR beta chain was sequenced within a study of blood T cell repertoires in COVID-19. Study-level information: There were acute and convalescent COVID-19 samples, and they came from the United States, Italy and Spain. In each case, the material was cDNA or gDNA derived from T cells, B-cell-depleted T cells, or PBMCs.

As originally analysed: Nucleated cell counts were estimated from reference gene primer amplification. Sequencing used immunoSEQ multiplex PCR; TCRdb keeps in-frame clones, though not all of them. The V and J calls and the clone size are those of that table, but D and trimming were determined from the DNA. The sample has roughly 290,000 clones, 80% to 95% seen once. Followed over time, Seattle patients had been enrolled while infection was active. This CDR3 region has 13 residues. V lost 7 bases and J lost 7; bases outside the gene matches: 4. What was sequenced was peripheral blood. The clonotype originates from a woman in her twenties or thirties with COVID-19, enrolled during active disease. The chain links TRBV12-3 or TRBV12-4 to TRBJ2-1; 10 nucleotides line up with TRBD1. The CDR3 here is CASNPGQGNEQFF. CDR3 DNA sequence: TGTGCCAGCAATCCGGGACAGGGGAATGAGCAGTTCTTC.